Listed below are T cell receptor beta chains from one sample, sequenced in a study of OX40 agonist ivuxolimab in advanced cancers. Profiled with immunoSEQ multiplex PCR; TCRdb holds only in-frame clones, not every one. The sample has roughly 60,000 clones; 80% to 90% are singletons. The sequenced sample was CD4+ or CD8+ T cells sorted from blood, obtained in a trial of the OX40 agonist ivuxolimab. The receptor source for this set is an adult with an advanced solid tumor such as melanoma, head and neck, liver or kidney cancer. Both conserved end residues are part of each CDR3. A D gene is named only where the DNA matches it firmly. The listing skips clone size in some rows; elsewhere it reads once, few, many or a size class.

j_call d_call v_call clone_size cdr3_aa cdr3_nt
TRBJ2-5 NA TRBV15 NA CATSRVNEPLETQYF TGTGCCACCAGCAGAGTTAATGAACCTTTGGAGACCCAGTACTTC
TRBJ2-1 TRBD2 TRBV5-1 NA CASSLLGLAGVIGEQFF TGCGCCAGCAGCCTCCTCGGACTAGCGGGAGTCATAGGTGAGCAGTTCTTC
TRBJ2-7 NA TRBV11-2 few CASSSGQSYEQYF TGTGCCAGCAGCTCGGGACAAAGCTACGAGCAGTACTTC
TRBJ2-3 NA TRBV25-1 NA CASNTGAGTDTQYF TGTGCCAGCAATACGGGGGCGGGCACAGATACGCAGTATTTT
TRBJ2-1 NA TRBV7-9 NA CASNDGHAYNEQFF TGTGCCAGCAACGACGGACACGCCTACAATGAGCAGTTCTTC
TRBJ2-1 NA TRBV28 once CASTAAGAYNEQFF TGTGCCAGCACCGCGGCCGGAGCCTACAATGAGCAGTTCTTC
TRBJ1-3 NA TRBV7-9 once CASSRDMSGNTIYF TGTGCCAGCAGCCGGGACATGTCTGGAAACACCATATATTTT
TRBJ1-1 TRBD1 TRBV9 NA CASSPPGGRAFF TGTGCCAGCAGCCCCCCAGGGGGCAGGGCTTTCTTT
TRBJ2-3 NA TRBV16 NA CASSQLLGDTQYF TGTGCCAGCAGCCAATTGTTGGGAGATACGCAGTATTTT
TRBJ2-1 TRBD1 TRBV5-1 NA CASSFVTGDEQFF TGCGCCAGCAGCTTCGTGACAGGGGACGAGCAGTTCTTC
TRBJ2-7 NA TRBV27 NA CASSSSGTPHEQYF TGTGCCAGCAGCTCATCCGGGACTCCCCACGAGCAGTACTTC
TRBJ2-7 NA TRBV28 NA CASSLWGSGYEQYF TGTGCCAGCAGTTTATGGGGGTCGGGCTACGAGCAGTACTTC
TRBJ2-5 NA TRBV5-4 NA CASSRTEQETQYF TGTGCCAGCAGCAGGACAGAGCAAGAGACCCAGTACTTC
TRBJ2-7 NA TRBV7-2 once CASSSARRPEQYF TGTGCCAGCAGCTCAGCCCGCCGGCCCGAGCAGTACTTC
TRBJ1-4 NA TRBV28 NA CASSSDVGRTAVAIGELFF TGTGCCAGCAGTTCAGACGTGGGAAGGACAGCAGTCGCGATTGGAGAACTGTTTTTT
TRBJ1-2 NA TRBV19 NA CACWTRGAYGYTF TGTGCCTGCTGGACGAGGGGCGCCTATGGCTACACCTTC
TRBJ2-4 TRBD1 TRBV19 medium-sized CASRDRNIQYF TGTGCCAGTAGGGACAGGAACATTCAGTACTTC
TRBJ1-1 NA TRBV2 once CASMAITTGTEAFF TGTGCCAGCATGGCAATCACCACGGGGACTGAAGCTTTCTTT
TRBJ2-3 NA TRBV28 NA CASSFLRSGDLTDTQYF TGTGCCAGCAGTTTTTTACGTAGCGGCGACCTCACAGATACGCAGTATTTT
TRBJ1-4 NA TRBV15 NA CATSRDYESLNEKLFF TGTGCCACCAGCAGAGATTACGAATCACTAAATGAAAAACTGTTTTTT
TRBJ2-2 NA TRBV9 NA CASSVVLGPNTGELFF TGTGCCAGCAGCGTAGTTTTGGGTCCAAACACCGGGGAGCTGTTTTTT
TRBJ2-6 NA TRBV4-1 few CASSQVSSGRGTGANVLTF TGCGCCAGCAGCCAAGTCTCTTCGGGCAGGGGAACTGGGGCCAACGTCCTGACTTTC